A single sample is the source of the 21 T cell receptor beta chains below, sequenced in a study of blood T cell repertoires in COVID-19. Data came from immunoSEQ multiplex PCR; TCRdb stores just in-frame clones and leaves some out. The data hold roughly 150,000 clones, with approximately 90% observed a single time. Sequenced: peripheral blood. The receptors shown here come from a man between 45 and 60 years old who had recovered from COVID-19.

The chain joins TRBV28 to TRBJ1-1; tentative D call: TRBD1 (5 bases). Trimming cost V 5 bases and J 11 bases, with 15 bases left between them. The CDR3 is made up of 12 amino acids. The germline V gene encodes CDR1 MDHEN and CDR2 SYDVKM. CDR3 DNA: TGTGCCAGCAGTGGGGGACTCGCGGGGGCTTTCTTT. Its translation: CASSGGLAGAFF. Filled out from reference TRBV28 and TRBJ1-1, the complete variable domain reads DVKVTQSSRYLVKRTGEKVFLECVQDMDHENMFWYRQDPGLGLRLIYFSYDVKMKEKGDIPEGYSVSREKKERFSLILESASTNQTSMYLCASSGGLAGAFFGQGTRLTVV.

The chain carries TRBV20-1 and TRBJ2-7; tentative D call: TRBD1 (6 bases). With 3 bases removed from V and 2 bases from J, the gap between germline ends came to 14 bases. From germline, CDR1 is DFQATT and CDR2 SNEGSKA (reference sequence). The CDR3 length is 14 residues. CDR3 sequence reads: CSASFGGKPYEQYF. The CDR3 DNA sequence: TGCAGTGCTAGTTTTGGGGGCAAGCCCTACGAGCAGTACTTC.

This clone has just a few counts. The chain is built from TRBV25-1 and TRBJ2-5, with 10 bases aligning to TRBD2. The germline gives CDR1 MGHDK, CDR2 SYGVNS. Trimming cost V 4 bases and J 4 bases; bases outside gene matches: 6. This CDR3 spans 15 amino acids. Written as DNA, the CDR3 is TGTGCCAGCAGTGGACCTAGCGGGAGCATAGAGACCCAGTACTTC. It codes for CASSGPSGSIETQYF.

The J gene is TRBJ1-4, the V gene TRBV11-2, with D unresolved. The germline CDR1 and CDR2 sequences are SGHAT and FQNNGV. The CDR3 extends over 17 amino acids. The V and J ends lost 1 base and 7 bases respectively, with 19 bases between them. CDR3 bases: TGTGCCAGCAGCTTAGGGTCAACAGTGCCTCGATTTGAAAAACTGTTTTTT. It yields the protein CASSLGSTVPRFEKLFF.

The chain couples TRBV3-1 (or the pseudogene TRBV3-2) to TRBJ2-7; 9 nucleotides agree with TRBD2. Germline values: CDR1 LGHDT, CDR2 YNNKEL (reference sequence). The CDR3 extends over 17 amino acids. Trimming at V came to 4 bases and at J to 2 bases, leaving 12 bases not matched to a gene. CDR3 in amino acids: CASSPYRGTSRAYEQYF. As DNA, the CDR3 is TGTGCCAGCAGCCCCTATAGGGGGACTAGCAGGGCCTACGAGCAGTACTTC.

The rearrangement links TRBV10-1 to TRBJ1-6; D gene uncertain. Germline V gene lookup returns CDR1 WNHNN and CDR2 SYGVQD (reference sequence). Trimming removed 3 bases from V and 8 bases from J, with 8 bases in between. The CDR3 sequence is 13 residues long. CDR3: CASSDGGDSPLHF. For the CDR3, the DNA is TGCGCCAGCAGTGATGGAGGTGATTCACCCCTCCACTTT.

The CDR3 region has the DNA TGTGCCAGCAGCCACCAATTCCGGGACAGGGGAGAGACCCAGTACTTC. The encoded protein is CASSHQFRDRGETQYF. The chain recombines TRBV7-9 with TRBJ2-5; TRBD1 aligns across 10 bases. V was clipped by 5 bases and J by 4 bases; unmatched bases: 10. The CDR3 spans 16 residues. Germline values: CDR1 SEHNR, CDR2 FQNEAQ (reference sequence).

V gene TRBV14 combines with J gene TRBJ2-1; D is undetermined. This CDR3 contains 17 residues. The germline V and J ends were trimmed by 0 bases and 3 bases, with 15 bases remaining between them. Germline V lookup: CDR1 SGHDN, CDR2 FVKESK. DNA of the CDR3: TGTGCCAGCAGCCAAGATATCGGAAATCGCGGCTACAATGAGCAGTTCTTC. Its protein is CASSQDIGNRGYNEQFF.

The chain joins TRBV18 to TRBJ2-7; 12 positions agree with TRBD1. The CDR3 consists of 17 residues. The ends lost 6 bases at V and 4 bases at J; junction bases unmatched: 13. The germline V gene has CDR1 KGHSH and CDR2 LQKENI. The CDR3 protein is CASSMRRDRGRSYEQYF. CDR3 coding DNA: TGTGCCAGCTCGATGCGCCGGGACAGGGGGCGCAGTTACGAGCAGTACTTC.

The V gene is TRBV2, the J gene TRBJ1-5; 8 positions match TRBD1. The V gene's germline CDR1 is SNHLY and CDR2 FYNNEI. This CDR3 has 14 amino acids. The junction had 8 bases not matched to a gene; V was cut back by 8 bases and J by 5 bases. This CDR3 is CASQPGQDDQPQHF. As DNA, the CDR3 is TGTGCCAGCCAACCGGGACAGGATGATCAGCCCCAGCATTTT.

CDR3 coding DNA: TGTGCCACCAGTGATTGGGGGGAGACCTACGAGCAGTACTTC. Translation gives CATSDWGETYEQYF. V and J are TRBV24-1 and TRBJ2-7; tentatively, D is TRBD2 (6 bases). CDR1 KGHDR and CDR2 SFDVKD come from the germline V gene. The length of the CDR3 is 14 residues. The V gene lost 2 bases and the J gene lost 2 bases, with 9 bases spanning the gap.

This clone has just one count. The gene calls are TRBV19 and TRBJ2-5; D might be TRBD1 (5 bases). CDR3 length: 15 residues. V gave up 3 bases and J gave up 4 bases, with 15 bases separating them. CDR1 is LNHDA, CDR2 SQIVND, per germline (reference sequence). The CDR3, as DNA: TGTGCCAGTAGTATCAGCCAGGGCTCTTCAGAGACCCAGTACTTC. Protein product: CASSISQGSSETQYF.

CDR3 in amino acids: CASSVAGASGSGVEQYF. CDR3 in DNA: TGTGCCAGCAGCGTAGCTGGGGCTAGCGGGAGCGGGGTGGAGCAGTACTTC. V is TRBV9 and J is TRBJ2-7; 10 positions match TRBD2. The ends lost 0 bases at V and 7 bases at J; junction bases unmatched: 13. The CDR3 is 17 amino acids. Germline V gene lookup returns CDR1 SGDLS and CDR2 YYNGEE.

This chain joins TRBV2 and TRBJ1-2; D ambiguous. Trimming shortened V by 0 bases and J by 4 bases, and 12 bases separated the two germline ends. The CDR3 length is 15 residues. Germline V gene sequence: CDR1 SNHLY, CDR2 FYNNEI. The chain's CDR3 is CASSEAGRLPYGYTF. The CDR3 DNA reads TGTGCCAGCAGTGAAGCGGGCAGGTTGCCCTATGGCTACACCTTC.

The rearrangement links TRBV28 to TRBJ1-2, with 8 bases lining up with TRBD1. Unmatched junction bases numbered 8, after V lost 4 bases and J lost 1 base. In germline, CDR1 is MDHEN, CDR2 SYDVKM. The CDR3 loop spans 16 amino acids. CDR3 nucleotides: TGTGCCAGCAGTTCAACGACAGGGGCGATTAACTATGGCTACACCTTC. The encoded protein is CASSSTTGAINYGYTF.

This clone was counted a single time. The chain has TRBV6-2 or TRBV6-3 and TRBJ2-7; 9 bases map to TRBD1. The CDR3 length is 15 residues. After removal of 6 bases from V and 5 bases from J, the junction contained 11 bases not matched to a gene. Germline V gene lookup returns CDR1 MNHEY and CDR2 SVGEGT. For the CDR3, the DNA is TGTGCCAGCAGCACCGGGACAGGGATTCCCCACGAGCAGTACTTC. It specifies CASSTGTGIPHEQYF.

J is TRBJ1-3 and V is TRBV5-1, with TRBD1 identical over 10 bases. The CDR3 spans 15 residues. The J segment lost 2 bases and the V segment lost 2 bases, leaving 1 base of the junction unmatched. CDR1 SGHRS and CDR2 YFSETQ come from the germline V gene. In DNA, the CDR3 is TGCGCCAGCAGCTTAGGGACAGGGGCTGGAAACACCATATATTTT. It yields the protein CASSLGTGAGNTIYF.

This clone was picked up one time. V is TRBV2 and J is TRBJ2-1; 7 bases line up with TRBD1. The CDR3 loop spans 12 amino acids. V lost 9 bases and J lost 7; bases outside the gene matches: 6. Germline lookup yields CDR1 SNHLY and CDR2 FYNNEI. In DNA, the CDR3 is TGTGCCAGTAATCACAGGGGAAATGAGCAGTTCTTC. Its translation: CASNHRGNEQFF.

The V gene is TRBV7-3, the J gene TRBJ2-3; 9 nucleotides match TRBD2. J gave up 2 bases and V 6 bases, and 9 bases lay outside the gene matches. Germline values: CDR1 SGHTA, CDR2 FQGTGA. This CDR3 comprises 16 residues. DNA for the CDR3: TGTGCCAGCAGTCGGGGGGCTAGCGGGACCACAGATACGCAGTATTTT. As protein: CASSRGASGTTDTQYF.

The chain is built from TRBV6-5 and TRBJ1-6; D remains unclear. This CDR3 has 12 residues. V was pared by 11 bases and J by 7 bases, with 12 bases between. The germline gives CDR1 MNHEY, CDR2 SVGAGI. The DNA for the CDR3 is TGTGCCTCGAAATCCGGGAATTCACCCCTCCACTTT. Its translation: CASKSGNSPLHF.

The genes are TRBV5-8 and TRBJ2-1; 10 nucleotides align to TRBD2. The CDR3 is made up of 19 amino acids. Germline V gene lookup returns CDR1 SGHTS and CDR2 YDEGEE. V lost 0 bases, J lost 6 bases, and 15 bases stayed unmatched. The CDR3 reads CASSLGTSGVLQGPNEQFF. In DNA form, the CDR3 reads TGTGCCAGCAGCTTGGGGACTAGCGGAGTCCTACAAGGTCCCAATGAGCAGTTCTTC.